The 27 T cell receptor beta chains below come from one sample, sequenced in a study of CD8+CD57+ T cells in acquired aplastic anemia. Genomic DNA templated the TCR beta VDJ and CDR3 profiling. TCRdb redid the calling of the reads with MiXCR, one entry per CDR3 protein. The sample carries tens of thousands of distinct CDR3 sequences, around 44% recorded once. The source material was sorted CD4+, CD8+, or CD8+CD57+ T cells (not recorded which) from PBMCs. These receptors all stem from a human donor in good health, serving as a control.

With respect to this clonotype: One junction end disagrees with the germline gene, perhaps due to a read error. The chain recombines TRBV10-1 with TRBJ1-1; TRBD1 matches at 8 bases. Germline-derived CDR1 and CDR2 are WNHNN and SYGVQD (reference sequence). The CDR3 is 13 amino acids. CDR3 amino acids: CASSPTGETGAFF. In nucleotides, the CDR3 is TGCGCCAGCAGCCCGACAGGGGAAACTGGAGCTTTCTTT.

This clonotype is classed as medium-sized. The J gene is TRBJ2-5, the V gene TRBV14; D is unresolved. The CDR3 totals 15 residues. V was clipped by 0 bases and J by 5 bases, with 13 bases between them. Germline CDR1 and CDR2: SGHDN and FVKESK. CDR3 loop: CASSQDAGMRETQYF. The CDR3 DNA follows: TGTGCCAGCAGCCAAGATGCAGGAATGAGGGAGACCCAGTACTTC.

The chain links TRBV19 to TRBJ2-2; weak D call: TRBD1 (6 bases). Trimming left V 5 bases short and J 11 bases short, with 18 bases between. Germline assignment: CDR1 LNHDA and CDR2 SQIVND (reference sequence). The CDR3 loop spans 14 amino acids. For the CDR3, the DNA is TGTGCCAGTAGTTCACAGGGCAGTATCGGTGAGCTGTTTTTT. It specifies CASSSQGSIGELFF.

This clonotype was seen ten or more times. The rearrangement uses TRBV9 and TRBJ1-1; no reliable D call. Germline V gene sequence: CDR1 SGDLS, CDR2 YYNGEE. Trimming stripped 1 base from V and 8 bases from J, with 12 bases between. CDR3 length: 13 amino acids. CDR3 region: CASSVPPGLEAFF. In DNA form, the CDR3 reads TGTGCCAGCAGCGTACCCCCCGGACTAGAAGCTTTCTTT.

This clonotype was observed a few times. The CDR3 protein is CASINRTSGPLNEQFF. The CDR3 nucleotides read TGTGCCAGCATCAACAGGACTAGCGGACCCCTCAATGAGCAGTTCTTC. The chain employs TRBV3-1 and TRBJ2-1, with TRBD2 identical over 10 bases. Germline CDR1 and CDR2: LGHDT and YNNKEL (reference sequence). This CDR3 contains 16 residues. V lost 7 bases to trimming and J lost 6 bases; unmatched junction nucleotides: 12.

This clonotype came up many times. The chain carries TRBV27 and TRBJ2-7; TRBD2 agrees at 9 bases. The V segment lost 0 bases and the J segment 4 bases; nucleotides outside the gene matches: 4. Looked up from germline, CDR1 is MNHEY and CDR2 is SMNVEV (reference sequence). This CDR3 comprises 15 residues. The CDR3 region has the DNA TGTGCCAGCAGTTTATCAGCTAGCGGGAATTACGAGCAGTACTTC. Translated, it gives CASSLSASGNYEQYF.

This clonotype was seen only a few times. The chain has TRBV5-8 and TRBJ2-5; 8 bases agree with TRBD1. CDR1 is SGHTS and CDR2 is YDEGEE in the germline V gene. V was pared by 4 bases and J by 5 bases, with 4 bases of the junction left unmatched. CDR3 size: 13 residues. CDR3: CASSGQGFETQYF. The CDR3 DNA is TGTGCCAGCAGCGGACAGGGTTTTGAGACCCAGTACTTC.

This chain joins TRBV2 and TRBJ1-5; unclear D gene. V dropped 3 bases and J dropped 6 bases, with 9 bases sitting between them. Germline lookup yields CDR1 SNHLY and CDR2 FYNNEI. The CDR3 is 13 amino acids. Written as DNA, the CDR3 is TGTGCCAGCAGTGATCCGTCCGGTCAGCCCCAGCATTTT. Its translation: CASSDPSGQPQHF.

Turning to this clonotype: A much larger clone is a single base away; this may be a read error. Without the conserved terminal phenylalanine or tryptophan, this CDR3 likely stems from a read error. The rearrangement links TRBV11-2 to TRBJ2-7, with D perhaps matching TRBD2 (6 bases). With 5 bases removed from V and 5 bases from J, the gap between germline ends came to 22 bases. Germline V gives CDR1 SGHAT, CDR2 FQNNGV. The CDR3 covers 16 residues. CDR3 sequence reads: CASSPSEGGETHEQYS. Written as DNA, the CDR3 is TGTGCCAGCAGCCCCTCGGAGGGTGGGGAGACCCACGAGCAGTACTCC.

This clonotype appeared many times. The chain combines TRBV7-8 with TRBJ2-7, with D possibly called TRBD1 or TRBD2 (5 bases each). CDR1 is SGHVS, CDR2 FQNEAQ, per germline. V lost 1 base and J lost 9, with 10 bases in between. The CDR3 totals 12 residues. CDR3 nucleotide sequence: TGTGCCAGCAGCTTAGTGGGGGACGCGCAGTACTTC. Its protein is CASSLVGDAQYF. Filled out from reference TRBV7-8 and TRBJ2-7, the complete variable domain reads GAGVSQSPRYKVAKRGQDVALRCDPISGHVSLFWYQQALGQGPEFLTYFQNEAQLDKSGLPSDRFFAERPEGSVSTLKIQRTQQEDSAVYLCASSLVGDAQYFGPGTRLTVT.

The chain links TRBV15 to TRBJ2-3, with TRBD1 matching over 8 bases. Germline CDR1 and CDR2: LNHNV and YYDKDF (reference sequence). CDR3 length equals 16 residues. The V segment lost 2 bases and the J segment 9 bases; nucleotides outside the gene matches: 13. CDR3 residues: CATSRLGQGPEETQYF. CDR3 nucleotides: TGTGCCACCAGCAGACTTGGACAGGGCCCCGAGGAGACGCAGTATTTT.

This chain links TRBV20-1 with TRBJ2-2; 11 bases fit TRBD2. Germline values: CDR1 DFQATT, CDR2 SNEGSKA (reference sequence). The CDR3 consists of 16 residues. V dropped 1 base and J dropped 3; count of bases not matched to a gene: 4. CDR3 sequence (DNA): TGCAGTGCTAGAGGGGATAGCGGGGGGGACACCGGGGAGCTGTTTTTT. It codes for CSARGDSGGDTGELFF.

Concerning this clonotype itself: This sequence may be a read error, since a much larger clone differs from it by one base. The V call is TRBV25-1, the J call TRBJ1-1, with a weak D call TRBD1 (5 bases). Deletions cut 6 bases from V and 1 base from J, with 12 bases between. CDR1 MGHDK and CDR2 SYGVNS come from the germline V gene. The CDR3 length is 14 residues. The chain's CDR3 is CASSGGDGNTEAFF. The CDR3 DNA sequence: TGTGCCAGCAGCGGGGGTGACGGGAACACTGAAGCTTTCTTT.

The V call is TRBV2, the J call TRBJ2-7, with D possibly matching TRBD1 (5 bases). Germline V gene lookup returns CDR1 SNHLY and CDR2 FYNNEI. Between the trimmed V and J ends, which lost 7 bases and 2 bases, there was a span of 18 bases. The CDR3 runs 15 residues. The CDR3 coding sequence is TGTGCCAGCACATGGATGGGGCCTATGGCCTACGAGCAGTACTTC. This gives the protein CASTWMGPMAYEQYF.

V gene TRBV7-2 combines with J gene TRBJ2-5, with D unresolved. Trimming stripped 8 bases from V and 7 bases from J, with 14 bases between. Per the germline V gene, CDR1 is SGHTA and CDR2 is FQGNSA. The CDR3 is made up of 12 amino acids. The CDR3 DNA reads TGTGCCAGCTCCGGGCGATGGGGGACCCAGTACTTC. Its translation is CASSGRWGTQYF.

The V and J genes are TRBV19 and TRBJ2-1, with TRBD1 identical over 7 bases. This CDR3 contains 13 residues. The germline gives CDR1 LNHDA, CDR2 SQIVND (reference sequence). V trimming: 7 bases; J trimming: 9 bases; junction bases outside the gene matches: 9. The CDR3 sequence: CASKGTGVGEQFF. CDR3 sequence (DNA): TGTGCCAGTAAGGGAACAGGGGTCGGTGAGCAGTTCTTC.

This clonotype was found many times. This chain connects TRBV20-1 to TRBJ1-5; TRBD1 might be the D (6 bases). Germline CDR1 DFQATT, CDR2 SNEGSKA (reference sequence). The CDR3 length is 19 residues. Trimming took 3 bases from V and 2 from J, leaving 26 bases between them. Here the CDR3 DNA reads TGCAGTGCTAGTGTGGACCGGGACAAGGCCCTCCTGGGCAATCAGCCCCAGCATTTT. Its translation: CSASVDRDKALLGNQPQHF.

Remarks on this clonotype: Relative to the germline gene, one junction end is altered; a read error may explain this. The gene calls are TRBV2 and TRBJ1-1, with unresolved D. Germline V lookup: CDR1 SNHLY, CDR2 FYNNEI. The CDR3 has 13 residues. The CDR3: CASRPSGNPEAFF. The CDR3, as DNA: TGTGCCAGCAGACCCTCGGGGAACCCTGAAGCTTTCTTT.

The chain recombines TRBV9 with TRBJ2-3; 14 bases agree with TRBD2. J gave up 6 bases and V 4 bases, and 4 bases lay outside the gene matches. There are 15 residues in the CDR3. Germline V gene sequence: CDR1 SGDLS, CDR2 YYNGEE. CDR3 sequence reads: CASSFRTSGGDTQYF. The CDR3 nucleotides read TGTGCCAGCAGCTTTCGGACTAGCGGGGGGGATACGCAGTATTTT.

The V and J genes are TRBV7-9 and TRBJ2-5; 8 positions match TRBD2. After removal of 3 bases from V and 0 bases from J, the junction contained 3 bases not matched to a gene. CDR3 length equals 15 residues. The germline gives CDR1 SEHNR, CDR2 FQNEAQ (reference sequence). The CDR3: CASSFSGAYQETQYF. The CDR3 region has the DNA TGTGCCAGCAGCTTTAGCGGGGCGTACCAAGAGACCCAGTACTTC.

This clonotype has ten or more counts. The chain combines TRBV20-1 with TRBJ2-1, with 8 bases lining up with TRBD2. The CDR3 is made up of 13 amino acids. Germline V gene sequence: CDR1 DFQATT, CDR2 SNEGSKA (reference sequence). V dropped 3 bases and J dropped 3; count of bases not matched to a gene: 1. CDR3 sequence reads: CSASSGVYNEQFF. The CDR3 bases are TGCAGTGCTAGTAGCGGGGTCTACAATGAGCAGTTCTTC.

CDR3 residues: CASRRDTEAFF. The CDR3 DNA reads TGTGCCAGCAGACGGGACACTGAAGCTTTCTTT. The chain has TRBV6-1 and TRBJ1-1; D is uncertain. There are 11 residues in the CDR3. V gave up 6 bases and J gave up 3 bases, with 5 bases separating them. The V gene's germline CDR1 is MNHNS and CDR2 SASEGT.

The rearrangement joins TRBV5-8 to TRBJ2-1; 8 bases fit TRBD1. Germline values: CDR1 SGHTS, CDR2 YDEGEE. The junction had 3 bases not matched to a gene; V was cut back by 2 bases and J by 8 bases. CDR3 length: 13 amino acids. CDR3: CASSLDRGDEQFF. The CDR3 DNA reads as TGTGCCAGCAGCTTAGACAGGGGAGATGAGCAGTTCTTC.

V gene TRBV10-3 combines with J gene TRBJ2-1; 12 nucleotides agree with TRBD2. Trimming removed 0 bases from V and 13 bases from J; junction bases left unmatched: 4. Germline-derived CDR1 and CDR2 are ENHRY and SYGVKD. The CDR3 contains 14 residues. The DNA of the CDR3 is TGTGCCATCAGTGAGTCGACTAGCGGGGGCTACCAGTTCTTC. It specifies CAISESTSGGYQFF.

In regard to this clonotype: The junction differs from germline at one of its ends, possibly a read error. The V and J genes are TRBV7-6 and TRBJ2-2, with D perhaps TRBD2 (6 bases). Germline V gene lookup returns CDR1 SGHVS and CDR2 FNYEAQ. The CDR3 has 13 amino acids. The CDR3 DNA is TGTGCCAGCAGCGTAGCCGGGGGCGGGGAGCTGTTTTTT. It translates to CASSVAGGGELFF.

The chain is built from TRBV10-1 and TRBJ2-3; 10 bases line up with TRBD2. CDR3 length: 18 residues. The J segment lost 0 bases and the V segment lost 2 bases, leaving 8 bases of the junction unmatched. Germline CDR1 and CDR2: WNHNN and SYGVQD (reference sequence). The CDR3 DNA sequence: TGCGCCAGCAGTGAGGCTGGACTAGCGGTTTCTAGCACAGATACGCAGTATTTT. Translation gives CASSEAGLAVSSTDTQYF.

This clonotype has at least ten counts. This chain links TRBV9 with TRBJ1-2; 11 nucleotides line up with TRBD1. Germline trimming cut 3 bases from V and 6 bases from J; bases unmatched to any gene: 4. The CDR3 runs to 14 residues. CDR1 and CDR2 (germline): SGDLS, YYNGEE. CDR3 region: CASSARDRGDGYTF. The CDR3 nucleotides read TGTGCCAGCAGCGCCCGGGACAGGGGGGATGGCTACACCTTC.